The source of this TCR beta chain is a study of blood T cell repertoires in COVID-19. The V gene's germline CDR1 is WSHSY and CDR2 SAAADI. CDR3 length: 11 amino acids. J gave up 4 bases and V 8 bases, and 1 base lay outside the gene matches. Generated by immunoSEQ multiplex PCR, the TCRdb table keeps only in-frame clones and is missing some. The sample has about 270,000 clones; 70% to 90% are singletons. This TCR was sampled from a woman aged 40 to 49 with acute COVID-19. The V gene is TRBV10-2, the J gene TRBJ1-2, with 7 bases that match TRBD1. The sequencing input was PBMCs or T cells enriched from blood (not recorded which). In nucleotides, the CDR3 is TGCGCCAGCGGGGACAGCTATGGCTACACCTTC. Translating gives CASGDSYGYTF.